This is a list of T cell receptor beta chains from one sample in a study of shared clonotypes between healthy human individuals. Profiled with immunoSEQ multiplex PCR; TCRdb holds only in-frame clones, not every one. The table has about 79,000 clones, under 65% seen once. Sample: memory CD8+ T cells sorted from blood. All receptors come from a man in his thirties or forties in good health. CDR3s include the opening cysteine and the closing phenylalanine or tryptophan. A D gene is named only where the DNA matches it firmly. Some rows mark clone size as missing; the rest say once, few, many or name a class of expanded clone.

>TRBJ2-7|.|TRBV6-6|TRBD2
CASSYLRGTSDYEQYF
TGTGCCAGCAGTTACCTACGCGGGACTAGCGACTACGAGCAGTACTTC
>TRBJ1-1|.|TRBV7-2|.
CASSLGVTEAFF
TGTGCCAGCAGCTTAGGCGTCACTGAAGCTTTCTTT
>TRBJ1-1|.|TRBV7-9|TRBD1
CASSPAGTGVNTEAFF
TGTGCCAGCAGCCCAGCCGGGACAGGGGTGAACACTGAAGCTTTCTTT
>TRBJ2-3|once|TRBV15|TRBD2
CATSITSALMTDTQYF
TGTGCCACCAGCATAACTAGCGCTTTAATGACAGATACGCAGTATTTT
>TRBJ2-3|.|TRBV7-9|.
CASSLGHSGTDTQYF
TGTGCCAGCAGCCTCGGACACTCCGGGACAGATACGCAGTATTTT
>TRBJ2-1|.|TRBV27|.
CASSPGLHNEQFF
TGTGCCAGCAGTCCTGGACTGCACAATGAGCAGTTCTTC
>TRBJ2-1|once|TRBV19|.
CASSIQISDNEQFF
TGTGCCAGTAGTATCCAGATCTCCGACAATGAGCAGTTCTTC
>TRBJ2-1|.|TRBV5-4|TRBD1
CASSPDRDSAYNEQFF
TGTGCCAGCAGCCCCGACCGGGACAGCGCCTACAATGAGCAGTTCTTC
>TRBJ2-7|many|TRBV28|TRBD2
CASSLLADGAEQYF
TGTGCCAGCAGTTTACTAGCGGACGGGGCAGAGCAGTACTTC
>TRBJ2-1|.|TRBV5-1|.
CASSLVWMGRGTFF
TGCGCCAGCAGCTTGGTGTGGATGGGGCGCGGCACGTTCTTC
>TRBJ2-3|.|TRBV2|.
CASSETTLDTQYF
TGTGCCAGCAGTGAAACAACACTAGATACGCAGTATTTT
>TRBJ2-7|.|TRBV13|.
CASSRGMLNYEQYF
TGTGCCAGCAGCCGAGGGATGCTTAATTACGAGCAGTACTTC
>TRBJ2-6|.|TRBV7-8|TRBD1
CASEGGQGSGANVLTF
TGTGCCAGCGAGGGGGGACAGGGATCTGGGGCCAACGTCCTGACTTTC
>TRBJ2-6|many|TRBV4-3|.
CASTPGVGGANVLTF
TGCGCCAGCACCCCGGGGGTAGGCGGGGCCAACGTCCTGACTTTC
>TRBJ2-7|.|TRBV9|TRBD1
CASSVGVQGALDEQYF
TGTGCCAGCAGCGTAGGGGTCCAGGGGGCGCTCGACGAGCAGTACTTC
>TRBJ2-3|.|TRBV10-1|.
CASRADATDTQYF
TGCGCCAGCAGGGCTGACGCCACAGATACGCAGTATTTT
>TRBJ2-5|.|TRBV7-6|.
CASSLGGNEETQYF
TGTGCCAGCAGCTTGGGCGGGAACGAAGAGACCCAGTACTTC
>TRBJ1-1|.|TRBV7-2|.
CASSLGPEPNTEAFF
TGTGCCAGCAGCTTAGGTCCGGAACCGAACACTGAAGCTTTCTTT
>TRBJ2-7|.|TRBV27|.
CASSLQVNRDFQYEQYF
TGTGCCAGCAGTTTACAGGTCAACCGGGACTTCCAATACGAGCAGTACTTC
>TRBJ2-1|.|TRBV27|TRBD2
CASSGRINEQFF
TGTGCCAGTAGCGGGAGAATCAATGAGCAGTTCTTC
>TRBJ2-7|few|TRBV5-4|.
CASSPRGNEQYF
TGTGCCAGCAGCCCCCGGGGTAACGAGCAGTACTTC
>TRBJ2-7|.|TRBV28|.
CASSSLRQTTYEQYF
TGTGCCAGCAGCTCTTTGCGGCAGACGACCTACGAGCAGTACTTC
>TRBJ1-5|medium-sized|TRBV4-1|.
CASSQADSGNQPQHF
TGCGCCAGCAGCCAAGCCGACAGCGGCAATCAGCCCCAGCATTTT
>TRBJ2-7|.|TRBV6-5|TRBD2
CASSKTGGAYEQYF
TGTGCCAGCAGTAAGACTGGGGGGGCCTACGAGCAGTACTTC
>TRBJ2-7|.|TRBV5-1|.
CASSWTSGSYEQYF
TGCGCCAGCAGCTGGACCAGTGGCTCCTACGAGCAGTACTTC
>TRBJ2-2|.|TRBV7-9|.
CASNHPGVMGTGELFF
TGTGCCAGCAACCACCCGGGAGTGATGGGCACCGGGGAGCTGTTTTTT